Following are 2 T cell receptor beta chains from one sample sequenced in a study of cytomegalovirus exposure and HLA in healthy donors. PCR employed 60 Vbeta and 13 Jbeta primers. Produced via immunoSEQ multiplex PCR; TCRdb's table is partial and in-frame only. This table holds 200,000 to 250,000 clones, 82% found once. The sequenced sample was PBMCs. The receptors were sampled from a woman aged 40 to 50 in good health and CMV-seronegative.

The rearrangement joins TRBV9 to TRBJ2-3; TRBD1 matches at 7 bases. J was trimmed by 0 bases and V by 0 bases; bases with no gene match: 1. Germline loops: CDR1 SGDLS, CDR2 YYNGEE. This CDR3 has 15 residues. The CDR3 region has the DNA TGTGCCAGCAGCGTAGGGACAGGCAGCACAGATACGCAGTATTTT. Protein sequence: CASSVGTGSTDTQYF.

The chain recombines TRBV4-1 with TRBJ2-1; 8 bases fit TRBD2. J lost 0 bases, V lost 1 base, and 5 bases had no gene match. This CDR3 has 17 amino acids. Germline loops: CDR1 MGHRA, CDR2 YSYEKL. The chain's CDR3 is CASSQATGGSSYNEQFF. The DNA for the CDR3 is TGCGCCAGCAGCCAAGCTACGGGGGGGAGCTCCTACAATGAGCAGTTCTTC.